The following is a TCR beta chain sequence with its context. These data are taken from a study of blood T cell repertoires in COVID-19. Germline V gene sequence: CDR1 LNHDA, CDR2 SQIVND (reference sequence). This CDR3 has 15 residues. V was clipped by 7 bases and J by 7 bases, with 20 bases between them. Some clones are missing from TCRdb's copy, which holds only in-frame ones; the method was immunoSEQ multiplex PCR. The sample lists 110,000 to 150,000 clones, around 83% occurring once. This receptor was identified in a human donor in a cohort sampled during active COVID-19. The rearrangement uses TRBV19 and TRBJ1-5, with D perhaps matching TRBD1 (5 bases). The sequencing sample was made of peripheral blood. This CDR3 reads CASTVVWGSRQPQHF. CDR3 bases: TGTGCCAGTACCGTGGTCTGGGGCAGCAGGCAGCCCCAGCATTTT.